The entry below gives a single TCR beta chain sequence along with its context. The data derive from a study of blood T cell repertoires in COVID-19. Background on the study: COVID-19 samples, acute and convalescent, were from the United States, Italy and Spain. PBMCs, B-cell-depleted T cells, or T cells provided the cDNA or gDNA that made up the material.

In the original analysis: The authors estimated nucleated cell counts from reference gene primer amplification. Assay used: immunoSEQ multiplex PCR; TCRdb lists only in-frame clones, some missing. V and J calls and clone size are those listed in that table; D and trimming were worked out from the DNA. The top ten hold around 15% of the sample, which has around 87,000 clones, about 80% seen once. The germline CDR1 and CDR2 sequences are SGHTA and FQGTGA. The CDR3 has 16 amino acids. J gave up 3 bases and V 5 bases, and 8 bases lay outside the gene matches. Specimen: peripheral blood. The sequence was collected from a human donor in a cohort sampled during active COVID-19. The rearrangement uses TRBV7-3 and TRBJ2-3, with 10 bases that match TRBD1. CDR3 in amino acids: CASSRTPGQGTDTQYF. The CDR3 nucleotides are TGTGCCAGCAGCCGAACGCCGGGACAGGGGACAGATACGCAGTATTTT.